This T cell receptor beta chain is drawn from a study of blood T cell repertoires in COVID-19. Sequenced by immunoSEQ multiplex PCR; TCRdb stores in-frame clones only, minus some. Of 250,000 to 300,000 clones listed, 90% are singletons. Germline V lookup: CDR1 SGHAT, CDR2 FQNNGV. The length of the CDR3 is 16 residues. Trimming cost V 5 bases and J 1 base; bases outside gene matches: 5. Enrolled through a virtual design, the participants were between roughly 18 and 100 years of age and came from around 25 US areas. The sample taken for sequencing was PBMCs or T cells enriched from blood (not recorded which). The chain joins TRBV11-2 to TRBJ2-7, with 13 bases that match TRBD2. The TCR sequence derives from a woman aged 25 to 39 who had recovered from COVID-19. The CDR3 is CASSSGTSGISYEQYF. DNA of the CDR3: TGTGCCAGCAGCAGCGGGACTAGCGGGATTTCCTACGAGCAGTACTTC.